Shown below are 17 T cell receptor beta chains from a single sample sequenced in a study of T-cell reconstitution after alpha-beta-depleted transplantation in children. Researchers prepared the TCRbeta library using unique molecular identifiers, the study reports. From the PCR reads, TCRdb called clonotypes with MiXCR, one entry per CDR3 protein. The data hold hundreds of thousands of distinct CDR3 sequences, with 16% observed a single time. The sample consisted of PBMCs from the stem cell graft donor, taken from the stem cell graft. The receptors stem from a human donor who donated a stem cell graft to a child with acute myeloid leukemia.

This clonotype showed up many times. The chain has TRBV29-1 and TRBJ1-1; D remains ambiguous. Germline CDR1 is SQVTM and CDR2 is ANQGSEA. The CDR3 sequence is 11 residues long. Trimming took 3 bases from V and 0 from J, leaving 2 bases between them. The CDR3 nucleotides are TGCAGCGTTGATATGAACACTGAAGCTTTCTTT. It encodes CSVDMNTEAFF.

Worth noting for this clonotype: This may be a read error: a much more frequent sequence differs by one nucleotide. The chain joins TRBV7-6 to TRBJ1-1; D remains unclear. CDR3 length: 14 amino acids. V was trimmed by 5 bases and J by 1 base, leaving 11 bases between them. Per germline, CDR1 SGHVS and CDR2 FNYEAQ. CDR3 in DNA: TGTGCCAGCAGCCTCCAGGCTTGGAACACTGAAGCTTTCTTT. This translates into CASSLQAWNTEAFF.

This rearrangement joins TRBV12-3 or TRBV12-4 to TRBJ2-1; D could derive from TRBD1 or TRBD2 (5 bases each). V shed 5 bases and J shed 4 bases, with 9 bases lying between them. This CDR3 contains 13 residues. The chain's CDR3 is CASSGTSYNEQFF. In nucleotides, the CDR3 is TGTGCCAGCAGTGGGACCTCTTACAATGAGCAGTTCTTC.

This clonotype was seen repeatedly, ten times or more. CDR3 region: CASSVGQGAANEQFF. As DNA, the CDR3 is TGTGCCAGCAGCGTAGGACAGGGGGCTGCCAATGAGCAGTTCTTC. The gene calls are TRBV9 and TRBJ2-1; 10 bases agree with TRBD1. Germline V CDR1 and CDR2: SGDLS, YYNGEE. The J segment lost 6 bases and the V segment lost 0 bases, leaving 3 bases of the junction unmatched. This CDR3 is 15 amino acids long.

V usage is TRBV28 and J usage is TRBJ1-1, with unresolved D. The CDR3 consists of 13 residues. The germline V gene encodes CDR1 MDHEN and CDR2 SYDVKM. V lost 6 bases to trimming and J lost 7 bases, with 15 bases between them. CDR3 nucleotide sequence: TGTGCCAGCAGCTTAGGCAGAGTTCGTGAAGCTTTCTTT. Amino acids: CASSLGRVREAFF.

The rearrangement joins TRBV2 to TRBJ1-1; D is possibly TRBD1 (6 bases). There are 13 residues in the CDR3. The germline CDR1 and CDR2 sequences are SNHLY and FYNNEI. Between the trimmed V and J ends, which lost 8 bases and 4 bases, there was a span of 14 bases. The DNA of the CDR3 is TGTGCCAGCGGGGGGCCCACGAGCACTGAAGCTTTCTTT. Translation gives CASGGPTSTEAFF.

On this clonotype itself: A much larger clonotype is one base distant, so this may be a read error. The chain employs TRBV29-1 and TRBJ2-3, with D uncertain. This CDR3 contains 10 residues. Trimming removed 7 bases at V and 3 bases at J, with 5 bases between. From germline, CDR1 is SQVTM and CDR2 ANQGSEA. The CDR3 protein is CSDKTDTQYF. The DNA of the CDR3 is TGCAGCGACAAGACAGATACGCAGTATTTT.

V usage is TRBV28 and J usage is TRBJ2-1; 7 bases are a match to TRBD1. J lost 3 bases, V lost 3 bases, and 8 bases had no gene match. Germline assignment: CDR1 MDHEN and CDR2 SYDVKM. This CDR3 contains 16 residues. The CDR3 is CASSLIGQGDYNEQFF. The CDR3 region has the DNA TGTGCCAGCAGTTTGATCGGCCAGGGGGACTACAATGAGCAGTTCTTC.

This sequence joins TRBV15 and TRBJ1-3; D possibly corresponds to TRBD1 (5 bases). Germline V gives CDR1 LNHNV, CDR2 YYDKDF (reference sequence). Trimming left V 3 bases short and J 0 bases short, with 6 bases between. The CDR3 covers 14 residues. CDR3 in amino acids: CATSSGGSGNTIYF. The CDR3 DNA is TGTGCCACCAGCAGTGGGGGCTCTGGAAACACCATATATTTT.

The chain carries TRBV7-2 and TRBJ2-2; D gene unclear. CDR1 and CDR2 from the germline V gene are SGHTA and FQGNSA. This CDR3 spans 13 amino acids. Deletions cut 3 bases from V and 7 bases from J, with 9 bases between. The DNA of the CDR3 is TGTGCCAGCAGCTTTTTCGGCAACGGGGAGCTGTTTTTT. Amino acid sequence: CASSFFGNGELFF.

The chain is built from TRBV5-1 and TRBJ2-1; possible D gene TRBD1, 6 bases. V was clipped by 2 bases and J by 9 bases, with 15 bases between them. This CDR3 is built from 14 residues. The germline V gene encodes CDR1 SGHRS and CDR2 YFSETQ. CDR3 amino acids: CASSFRGGEGEQFF. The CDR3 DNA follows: TGCGCCAGCAGCTTCAGGGGTGGGGAAGGTGAGCAGTTCTTC. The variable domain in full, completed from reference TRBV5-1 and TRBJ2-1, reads KAGVTQTPRYLIKTRGQQVTLSCSPISGHRSVSWYQQTPGQGLQFLFEYFSETQRNKGNFPGRFSGRQFSNSRSEMNVSTLELGDSALYLCASSFRGGEGEQFFGPGTRLTVL.

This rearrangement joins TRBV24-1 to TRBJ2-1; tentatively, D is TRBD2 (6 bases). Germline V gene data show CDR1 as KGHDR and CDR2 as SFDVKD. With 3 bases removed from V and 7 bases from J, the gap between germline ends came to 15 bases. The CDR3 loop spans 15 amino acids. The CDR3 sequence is CATSDPGVRSNEQFF. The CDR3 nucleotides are TGTGCCACCAGTGATCCGGGGGTCCGATCAAATGAGCAGTTCTTC.

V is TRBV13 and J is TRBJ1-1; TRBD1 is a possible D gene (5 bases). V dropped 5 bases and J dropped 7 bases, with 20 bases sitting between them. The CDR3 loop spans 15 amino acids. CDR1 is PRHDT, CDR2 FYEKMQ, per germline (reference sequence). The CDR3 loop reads CASSPHGTQGNEAFF. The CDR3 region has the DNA TGTGCCAGCAGCCCACATGGAACGCAGGGAAATGAAGCTTTCTTT. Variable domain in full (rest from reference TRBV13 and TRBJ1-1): AAGVIQSPRHLIKEKRETATLKCYPIPRHDTVYWYQQGPGQDPQFLISFYEKMQSDKGSIPDRFSAQQFSDYHSELNMSSLELGDSALYFCASSPHGTQGNEAFFGQGTRLTVV.

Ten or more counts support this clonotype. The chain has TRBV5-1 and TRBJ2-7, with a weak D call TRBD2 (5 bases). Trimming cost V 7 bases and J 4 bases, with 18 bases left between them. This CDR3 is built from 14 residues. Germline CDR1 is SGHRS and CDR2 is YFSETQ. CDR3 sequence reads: CASYQTDLPYEQYF. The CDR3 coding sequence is TGCGCCAGCTATCAGACGGACTTACCTTACGAGCAGTACTTC.

The CDR3 region is CASSPRTGSGDSPLHF. The CDR3 region has the DNA TGTGCCAGCAGCCCACGGACAGGGAGTGGAGATTCACCCCTCCACTTT. The chain employs TRBV7-2 and TRBJ1-6; 8 nucleotides match TRBD1. The CDR3 runs 16 residues. V shed 5 bases, J shed 8 bases, and the junction held 11 bases outside the gene matches. CDR1 SGHTA and CDR2 FQGNSA come from the germline V gene.

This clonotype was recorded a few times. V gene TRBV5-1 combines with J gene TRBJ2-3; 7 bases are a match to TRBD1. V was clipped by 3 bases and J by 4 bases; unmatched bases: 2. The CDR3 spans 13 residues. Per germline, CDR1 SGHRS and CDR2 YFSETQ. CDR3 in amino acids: CASSSGTADTQYF. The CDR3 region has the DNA TGCGCCAGCAGCTCGGGGACAGCAGATACGCAGTATTTT.

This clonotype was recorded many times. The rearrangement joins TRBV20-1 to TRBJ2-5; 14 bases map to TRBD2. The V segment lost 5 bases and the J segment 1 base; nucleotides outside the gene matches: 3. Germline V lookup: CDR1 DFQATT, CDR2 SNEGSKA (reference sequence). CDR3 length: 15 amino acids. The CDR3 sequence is CSALGLAGGQETQYF. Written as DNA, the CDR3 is TGCAGTGCTCTCGGACTAGCGGGGGGCCAAGAGACCCAGTACTTC.